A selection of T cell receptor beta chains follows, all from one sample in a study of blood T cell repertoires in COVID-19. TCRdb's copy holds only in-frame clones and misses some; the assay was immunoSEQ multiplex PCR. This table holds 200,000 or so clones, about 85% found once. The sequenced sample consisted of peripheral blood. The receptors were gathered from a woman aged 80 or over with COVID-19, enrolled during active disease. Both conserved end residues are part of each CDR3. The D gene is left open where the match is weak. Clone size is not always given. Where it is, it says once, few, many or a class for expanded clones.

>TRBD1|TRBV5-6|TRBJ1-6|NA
CASSPQGAISFSYNSPLHF
TGTGCCAGCAGCCCGCAGGGGGCGATTTCTTTCTCCTATAATTCACCCCTCCACTTT
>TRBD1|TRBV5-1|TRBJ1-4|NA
CASSQTPGQSNEKLFF
TGCGCCAGCAGCCAAACGCCGGGACAGAGTAATGAAAAACTGTTTTTT
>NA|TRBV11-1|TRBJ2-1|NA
CASSPRGKGDNEQFF
TGTGCCAGCAGCCCCCGGGGGAAAGGAGACAATGAGCAGTTCTTC
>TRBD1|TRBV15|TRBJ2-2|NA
CATSTGQANTGELFF
TGTGCCACCAGCACCGGACAGGCTAACACCGGGGAGCTGTTTTTT
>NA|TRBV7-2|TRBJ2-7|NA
CASSSPAYEQYF
TGTGCCAGCAGCTCGCCGGCCTACGAGCAGTACTTC
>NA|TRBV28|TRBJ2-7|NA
CASSSTVIYEQYF
TGTGCCAGCAGTTCAACAGTGATCTACGAGCAGTACTTC
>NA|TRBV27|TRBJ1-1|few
CASRNERGRAFF
TGTGCCAGCCGGAACGAACGAGGGCGCGCTTTCTTT
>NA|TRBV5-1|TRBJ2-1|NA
CASSYSNEQFF
TGCGCCAGCAGCTACTCCAATGAGCAGTTCTTC
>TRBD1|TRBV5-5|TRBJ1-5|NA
CASRAGTAYQPQHF
TGTGCCAGCAGGGCCGGGACAGCCTATCAGCCCCAGCATTTT
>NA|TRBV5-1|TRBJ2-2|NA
CASSSSLTGELFF
TGCGCCAGCAGCTCCAGTCTCACCGGGGAGCTGTTTTTT
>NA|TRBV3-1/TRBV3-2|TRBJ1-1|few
CASSQMDKNTEAFF
TGTGCCAGCAGCCAGATGGACAAGAACACTGAAGCTTTCTTT
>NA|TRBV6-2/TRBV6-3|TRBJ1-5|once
CASSSTPGAQHF
TGTGCCAGCAGTTCCACCCCAGGGGCCCAGCATTTT
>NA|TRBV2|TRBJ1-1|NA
CASTKQGTEAFF
TGTGCCAGCACCAAACAGGGAACTGAAGCTTTCTTT
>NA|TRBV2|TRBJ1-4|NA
CASSGGRTNEKLFF
TGTGCCAGCAGTGGAGGGAGGACTAATGAAAAACTGTTTTTT
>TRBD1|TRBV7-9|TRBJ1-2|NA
CASIRQGNYGYTF
TGTGCCAGCATCCGACAGGGGAACTATGGCTACACCTTC
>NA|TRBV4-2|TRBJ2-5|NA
CASSGRGDEQETQYF
TGTGCCAGCAGCGGGAGGGGGGACGAACAAGAGACCCAGTACTTC
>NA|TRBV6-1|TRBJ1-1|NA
CASSGQGDRRNTEAFF
TGTGCCAGCAGTGGTCAGGGAGACAGGAGGAACACTGAAGCTTTCTTT
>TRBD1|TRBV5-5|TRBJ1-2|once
CASSGGTGVIGYTF
TGTGCCAGCAGCGGCGGGACAGGGGTGATTGGCTACACCTTC
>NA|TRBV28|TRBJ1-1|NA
CASSIPVGATEAFF
TGTGCCAGCAGTATCCCGGTTGGAGCCACTGAAGCTTTCTTT
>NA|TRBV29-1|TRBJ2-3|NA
CSVVVSTSDTQYF
TGCAGCGTTGTAGTCTCTACTTCAGATACGCAGTATTTT
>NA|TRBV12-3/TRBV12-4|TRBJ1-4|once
CASAGATNEKLFF
TGTGCCAGCGCGGGGGCAACTAATGAAAAACTGTTTTTT
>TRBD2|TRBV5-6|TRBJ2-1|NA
CASSTLAGGWNEQFF
TGTGCCAGCAGCACCCTAGCGGGGGGGTGGAATGAGCAGTTCTTC
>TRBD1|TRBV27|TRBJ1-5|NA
CASSRDRGGVQPQHF
TGTGCCAGCAGTCGGGACAGGGGAGGAGTTCAGCCCCAGCATTTT
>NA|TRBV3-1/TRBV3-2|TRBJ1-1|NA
CASSQDSQGLTEAFF
TGTGCCAGCAGCCAAGATTCACAGGGCCTAACTGAAGCTTTCTTT
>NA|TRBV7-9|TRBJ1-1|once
CASSLFMNTEAFF
TGTGCCAGCAGCTTATTTATGAACACTGAAGCTTTCTTT
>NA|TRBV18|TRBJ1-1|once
CASSPDNMNTEAFF
TGTGCCAGCTCACCGGACAACATGAACACTGAAGCTTTCTTT
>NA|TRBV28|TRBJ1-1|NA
CASIGGKNTEAFF
TGTGCCAGCATTGGGGGGAAGAACACTGAAGCTTTCTTT
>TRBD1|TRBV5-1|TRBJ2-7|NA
CASSDTGGIYEQYF
TGCGCCAGCAGCGACACAGGGGGAATATACGAGCAGTACTTC
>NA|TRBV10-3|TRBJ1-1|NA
CAISPSSAGTEAFF
TGTGCCATCAGTCCCTCCTCGGCGGGGACTGAAGCTTTCTTT
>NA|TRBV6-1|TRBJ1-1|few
CASSELEGTEAFF
TGTGCCAGCAGTGAATTAGAGGGCACTGAAGCTTTCTTT
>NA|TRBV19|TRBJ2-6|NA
CASKLQAPGANVLTF
TGTGCCAGTAAATTGCAGGCCCCTGGGGCCAACGTCCTGACTTTC
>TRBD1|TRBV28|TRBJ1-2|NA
CASSTIHTGQGNGYTF
TGTGCCAGCAGTACCATTCATACGGGACAGGGGAATGGCTACACCTTC
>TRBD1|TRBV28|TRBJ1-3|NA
CASSLWGQGESGNTIYF
TGTGCCAGCAGTTTATGGGGACAGGGGGAATCTGGAAACACCATATATTTT
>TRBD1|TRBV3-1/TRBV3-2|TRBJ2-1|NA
CASSSGEHRGNEQFF
TGTGCCAGCAGCTCGGGGGAACACAGGGGGAATGAGCAGTTCTTC
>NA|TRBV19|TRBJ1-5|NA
CASSIEGGSYQPQHF
TGTGCCAGTAGTATAGAGGGGGGTAGCTATCAGCCCCAGCATTTT
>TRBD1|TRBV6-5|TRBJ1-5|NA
CASNLQGGDQPQHF
TGTGCCAGCAACCTACAGGGGGGGGACCAGCCCCAGCATTTT
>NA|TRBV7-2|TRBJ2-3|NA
CASSLQADVGTQYF
TGTGCCAGCAGCTTACAGGCCGACGTAGGTACGCAGTATTTT
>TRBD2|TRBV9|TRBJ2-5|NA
CASSVGASGFQETQYF
TGTGCCAGCAGCGTAGGGGCTAGCGGCTTCCAAGAGACCCAGTACTTC
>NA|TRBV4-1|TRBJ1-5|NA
CASSQGGGGSQPQHF
TGCGCCAGCAGCCAAGGAGGGGGAGGGTCTCAGCCCCAGCATTTT
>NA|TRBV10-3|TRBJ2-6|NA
CAITRQGGISGANVLTF
TGTGCCATCACTCGACAGGGAGGAATCTCTGGGGCCAACGTCCTGACTTTC
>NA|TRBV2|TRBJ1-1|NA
CASLISGTEAFF
TGTGCCAGCCTCATTTCCGGGACTGAAGCTTTCTTT